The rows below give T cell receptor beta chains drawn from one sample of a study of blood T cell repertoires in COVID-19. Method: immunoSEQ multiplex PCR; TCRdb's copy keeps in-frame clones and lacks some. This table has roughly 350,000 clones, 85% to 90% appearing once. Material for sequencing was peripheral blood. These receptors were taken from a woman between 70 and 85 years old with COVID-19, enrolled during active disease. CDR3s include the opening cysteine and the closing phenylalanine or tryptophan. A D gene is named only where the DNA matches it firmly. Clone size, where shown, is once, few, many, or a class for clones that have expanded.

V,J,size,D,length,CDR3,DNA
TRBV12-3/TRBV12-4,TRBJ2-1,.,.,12,CASNVQANEQFF,TGTGCCAGCAACGTGCAGGCCAATGAGCAGTTCTTC
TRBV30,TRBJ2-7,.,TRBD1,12,CAQGQGADEQYF,TGTGCGCAGGGACAGGGGGCGGACGAGCAGTACTTC
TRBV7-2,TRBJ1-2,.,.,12,CASSIQGNGYTF,TGTGCCAGCAGCATTCAGGGGAATGGCTACACCTTC
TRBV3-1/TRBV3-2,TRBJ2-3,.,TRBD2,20,CASSQEGLAGGPKLTDTQYF,TGTGCCAGCAGCCAAGAAGGACTAGCGGGGGGGCCAAAGCTGACAGATACGCAGTATTTT
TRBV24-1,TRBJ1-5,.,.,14,CATSEQGLVQPQHF,TGTGCCACCAGTGAGCAGGGGTTGGTTCAGCCCCAGCATTTT
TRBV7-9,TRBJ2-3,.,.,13,CASSPQGRHTQYF,TGTGCCAGCAGCCCACAGGGGAGGCATACGCAGTATTTT
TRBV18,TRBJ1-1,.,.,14,CASSPPKGVTEAFF,TGTGCCAGCTCACCACCAAAGGGAGTCACTGAAGCTTTCTTT
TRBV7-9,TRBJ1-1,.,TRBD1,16,CASSSEPGQGNTEAFF,TGTGCCAGCAGCTCAGAACCGGGACAGGGTAACACTGAAGCTTTCTTT
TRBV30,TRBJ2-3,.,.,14,CAWSAGLGTDTQYF,TGTGCCTGGAGTGCAGGGCTAGGCACAGATACGCAGTATTTT
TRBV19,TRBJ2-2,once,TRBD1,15,CASSKGQRNTGELFF,TGTGCCAGTAGCAAGGGACAGAGAAACACCGGGGAGCTGTTTTTT
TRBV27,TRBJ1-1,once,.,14,CASSLRGGNTEAFF,TGTGCCAGCAGTTTACGCGGAGGGAATACTGAAGCTTTCTTT
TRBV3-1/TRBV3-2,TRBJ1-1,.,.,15,CASTKGGAGDTEAFF,TGTGCCAGTACTAAAGGAGGGGCGGGCGACACTGAAGCTTTCTTT
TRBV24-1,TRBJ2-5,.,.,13,CATSDPYQETQYF,TGTGCCACCAGTGACCCGTACCAAGAGACCCAGTACTTC
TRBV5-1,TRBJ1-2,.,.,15,CASSLAAGTNYGYTF,TGCGCCAGCAGCTTGGCGGCAGGAACTAACTATGGCTACACCTTC
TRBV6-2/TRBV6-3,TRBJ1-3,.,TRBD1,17,CASSPLSQGLQGNTIYF,TGTGCCAGCAGCCCTCTGTCACAGGGGCTCCAAGGAAACACCATATATTTT
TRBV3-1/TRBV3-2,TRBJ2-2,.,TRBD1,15,CASSQRQGYTGELFF,TGTGCCAGCAGCCAAAGACAGGGGTATACCGGGGAGCTGTTTTTT
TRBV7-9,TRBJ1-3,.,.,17,CASSAFRGEGSGNTIYF,TGTGCCAGCAGCGCATTCCGAGGGGAGGGCTCTGGAAACACCATATATTTT
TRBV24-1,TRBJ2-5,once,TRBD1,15,CATSDTRQGAETQYF,TGTGCCACCAGTGATACTAGACAGGGGGCAGAGACCCAGTACTTC
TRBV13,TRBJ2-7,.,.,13,CASSFAPRPEQYF,TGTGCCAGCAGCTTTGCGCCTAGACCCGAGCAGTACTTC
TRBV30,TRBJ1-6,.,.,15,CAWSGTVRYNSPLHF,TGTGCCTGGAGTGGTACCGTACGGTATAATTCACCCCTCCACTTT
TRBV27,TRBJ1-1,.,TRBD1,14,CASSPLDRVAEAFF,TGTGCCAGCAGTCCACTGGACAGGGTAGCTGAAGCTTTCTTT
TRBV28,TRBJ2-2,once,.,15,CASSFSGLGTGELFF,TGTGCCAGCAGTTTTTCGGGGTTAGGCACCGGGGAGCTGTTTTTT
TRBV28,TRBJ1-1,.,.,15,CASSSTGRANTEAFF,TGTGCCAGCAGTTCAACAGGGCGCGCCAACACTGAAGCTTTCTTT
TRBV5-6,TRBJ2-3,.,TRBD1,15,CASSRGQGVWDTQYF,TGTGCCAGCAGCCGGGGACAGGGTGTCTGGGATACGCAGTATTTT
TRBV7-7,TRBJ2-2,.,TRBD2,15,CASSPTSGGTGELFF,TGTGCCAGCAGTCCTACTAGCGGGGGTACCGGGGAGCTGTTTTTT
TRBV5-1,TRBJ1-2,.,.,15,CASSLGQLQYDGYTF,TGCGCCAGCAGCTTGGGACAGCTCCAATATGATGGCTACACCTTC
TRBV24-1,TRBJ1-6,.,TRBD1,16,CATSGVTGGSNSPLHF,TGTGCCACCAGTGGTGTTACAGGGGGCAGTAATTCACCCCTCCACTTT
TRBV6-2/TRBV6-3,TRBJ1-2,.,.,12,CASSYRNYGYTF,TGTGCCAGCAGTTACCGGAACTATGGCTACACCTTC
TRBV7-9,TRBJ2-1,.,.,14,CASSPPFGYNEQFF,TGTGCCAGCAGCCCCCCTTTCGGTTACAATGAGCAGTTCTTC
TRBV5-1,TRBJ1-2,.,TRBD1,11,CASSYGQGYTF,TGCGCCAGCAGCTACGGACAGGGTTACACCTTC
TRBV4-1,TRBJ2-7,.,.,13,CASSVRASYEQYF,TGCGCCAGCAGCGTCAGGGCTTCCTACGAGCAGTACTTC
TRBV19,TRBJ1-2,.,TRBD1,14,CASSGTGSGYGYTF,TGTGCCAGTAGCGGGACAGGATCAGGGTATGGCTACACCTTC
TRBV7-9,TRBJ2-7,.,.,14,CASSGGGLSYEQYF,TGTGCCAGCAGCGGCGGGGGCCTCTCCTACGAGCAGTACTTC
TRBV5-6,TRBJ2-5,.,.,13,CASSLLASETQYF,TGTGCCAGCAGCTTGCTAGCGTCCGAGACCCAGTACTTC
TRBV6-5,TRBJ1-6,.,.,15,CASSLSGGGNSPLHF,TGTGCCAGCAGCCTATCGGGAGGGGGAAATTCACCCCTCCACTTT